The 4 T cell receptor beta chains below all came from one sample that was sequenced in a study of blood T cell repertoires in COVID-19. Sequenced by immunoSEQ multiplex PCR; TCRdb stores in-frame clones only, minus some. The data contain a few hundred thousand clones, about nine tenths of them singletons. The sequenced sample consisted of PBMCs or T cells enriched from blood (not recorded which). These receptors all come from a woman aged 18-29 years who had recovered from COVID-19.

A few counts support this clone. The genes are TRBV11-3 and TRBJ1-3; D might be TRBD1 (6 bases). Looked up from germline, CDR1 is SGHNT and CDR2 is YENEEA. Trimming stripped 7 bases from V and 1 base from J, with 23 bases between. The CDR3 consists of 18 residues. CDR3 DNA: TGTGCCAGCAACACAAAAGAGGCCCAGGGGACATCTGGAAACACCATATATTTT. This gives the protein CASNTKEAQGTSGNTIYF.

J is TRBJ1-5 and V is TRBV6-1; the D gene is possibly TRBD1 (5 bases). The CDR3 has 15 amino acids. The germline V gene has CDR1 MNHNS and CDR2 SASEGT. The V gene lost 0 bases and the J gene lost 1 base, with 7 bases spanning the gap. The CDR3 loop reads CASSEARVSNQPQHF. As DNA, the CDR3 is TGTGCCAGCAGTGAAGCCAGGGTCAGCAATCAGCCCCAGCATTTT.

This chain joins TRBV7-9 and TRBJ1-6, with D possibly TRBD1 on 6 matching bases. The CDR3 consists of 14 residues. Trimming cost V 5 bases and J 9 bases, with 14 bases left between them. CDR1 is SEHNR and CDR2 is FQNEAQ in the germline V gene (reference sequence). CDR3 sequence: CASSPGQLRSPLHF. For the CDR3, the DNA is TGTGCCAGCAGCCCTGGACAGTTGCGTTCACCCCTCCACTTT. Based on the CDR3 plus reference TRBV7-9 and TRBJ1-6, the full variable domain is DTGVSQNPRHKITKRGQNVTFRCDPISEHNRLYWYRQTLGQGPEFLTYFQNEAQLEKSRLLSDRFSAERPKGSFSTLEIQRTEQGDSAMYLCASSPGQLRSPLHFGNGTRLTVT.

CDR3 amino acids: CASSSGQQGRQYF. The CDR3 DNA follows: TGTGCCAGCAGCTCGGGACAGCAAGGGAGGCAGTACTTC. The chain carries TRBV7-3 and TRBJ2-7, with TRBD1 matching 7 bases. CDR1 and CDR2 (germline): SGHTA, FQGTGA. The CDR3 sequence is 13 residues long. V dropped 4 bases and J dropped 9; count of bases not matched to a gene: 9. Supplemented by reference TRBV7-3 and TRBJ2-7, the full variable domain reads GAGVSQTPSNKVTEKGKYVELRCDPISGHTALYWYRQSLGQGPEFLIYFQGTGAADDSGLPNDRFFAVRPEGSVSTLKIQRTERGDSAVYLCASSSGQQGRQYFGPGTRLTVT.